This TCR beta chain came from a study of T-cell memory formation after mild COVID-19. Trimming cost V 4 bases and J 5 bases; bases outside gene matches: 6. The CDR3 totals 14 residues. The germline V gene encodes CDR1 SGHRS and CDR2 YFSETQ. From the 5' RACE reads, TCRdb called clonotypes with MiXCR, one entry per CDR3 protein. Counted here are about 400,000 distinct CDR3 sequences, around a sixth occurring once; the ten biggest clones make up 20% to 25%. This clonotype has a handful of counts. Antigen unknown. Study-level findings and limits: Shrinking CD4+ clones were chiefly CM and EM; CD8+ ones were chiefly EMRA. Nothing confirmed that second-wave clones peaking on day 37 were specific for SARS-CoV-2.

Material: PBMCs or a T cell subset sorted from them (not recorded which). This TCR came from a young man who had mild COVID-19 (a few samples of this study predate the infection). Cell type and time point are not known. The chain uses TRBV5-1 and TRBJ2-7; 10 bases align to TRBD1. The CDR3 reads CASSLGQGVHEQYV. CDR3 in DNA: TGCGCCAGCAGCCTCGGACAGGGGGTACACGAGCAGTACGTC.